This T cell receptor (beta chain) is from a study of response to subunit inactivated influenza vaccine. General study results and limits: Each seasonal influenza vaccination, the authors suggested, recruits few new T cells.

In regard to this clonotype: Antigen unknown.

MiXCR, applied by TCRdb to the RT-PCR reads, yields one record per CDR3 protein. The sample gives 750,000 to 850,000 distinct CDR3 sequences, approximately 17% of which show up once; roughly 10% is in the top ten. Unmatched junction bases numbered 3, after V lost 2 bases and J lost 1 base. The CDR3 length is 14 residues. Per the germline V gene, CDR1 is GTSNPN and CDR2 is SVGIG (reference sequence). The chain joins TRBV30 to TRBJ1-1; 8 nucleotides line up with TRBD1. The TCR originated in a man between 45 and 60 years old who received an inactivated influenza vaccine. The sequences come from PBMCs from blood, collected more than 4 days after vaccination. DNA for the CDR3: TGTGCCTGGAGTTGGACAGGGTGGAACACTGAAGCTTTCTTT. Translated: CAWSWTGWNTEAFF.